A selection of T cell receptor beta chains follows, all from one sample in a study of post-analysis software for immune sequencing data. TCRdb reanalysed the PCR reads using MiXCR and keeps one entry per CDR3 protein. The sample records fewer than 550,000 distinct CDR3 sequences, 34% being singletons. Sequenced sample: blood. The receptors were sampled from a girl aged 2 to 17 with multiple sclerosis. Each CDR3 is given with its conserved first and last residue. The size field is filled for only some rows; it gives once, few, many or a size class.

cdr3_aa j_call clone_size v_call
CTSSQAGDPNNEQFF TRBJ2-1 . TRBV3-1
CASSLGWRSGETQYF TRBJ2-5 few TRBV5-1
CASSGDRDSPYNEQFF TRBJ2-1 . TRBV2
CSARLQSSYNEQFF TRBJ2-1 few TRBV20-1
CASSPRLAGGLSSYNEQFF TRBJ2-1 . TRBV7-8
CSAAFQDTQYF TRBJ2-3 . TRBV29-1
CASSFLLGRQETQYF TRBJ2-5 . TRBV28
CASSERGLELKGETQYF TRBJ2-5 few TRBV9
CASSGTGNEQFF TRBJ2-1 . TRBV10-2
CSAIFGTAQETQYF TRBJ2-5 . TRBV20-1
CAASRDLVRGPWETQYF TRBJ2-5 . TRBV15
CASSLGGRSSYNEQFF TRBJ2-1 . TRBV7-2
CSARDRYRGFLSYQETQYF TRBJ2-5 . TRBV20-1
CASSSSGYNEQFF TRBJ2-1 . TRBV7-3
CSASFGRQSYNEQFF TRBJ2-1 many TRBV20-1
CASSFSGTGGPEAFF TRBJ1-1 . TRBV6-5
CSVEGTALDGYTF TRBJ1-2 . TRBV29-1
CASSVLGLAGVETQYF TRBJ2-5 few TRBV9
CASSPRTSGQETQYF TRBJ2-5 . TRBV3-1
CASSLGVAGVQETQYF TRBJ2-5 . TRBV7-2
CASSLVGAPEAFF TRBJ1-1 few TRBV12-3/TRBV12-4
CASSLTIGSNSPLHF TRBJ1-6 . TRBV5-1
CASSQGTSTGENTEAFF TRBJ1-1 . TRBV4-1
CASSPSGAPAGQPQHF TRBJ1-5 once TRBV18
CAIGLSTDTQYF TRBJ2-3 few TRBV10-3
CASSRDRVTNSPLHF TRBJ1-6 . TRBV5-1
CVSSIDVPSSGEQYF TRBJ2-7 . TRBV19
CASSLGSGGRYEQYF TRBJ2-7 . TRBV5-1
CSVRAANYGYTF TRBJ1-2 few TRBV29-1
CASRDFGGASFNEQFF TRBJ2-1 . TRBV6-2/TRBV6-3
CSVEASAGASSTDTQYF TRBJ2-3 once TRBV29-1
CASSLAISGATQETQYF TRBJ2-5 few TRBV5-1
CASRTGVKEKLFF TRBJ1-4 few TRBV5-1
CATSRPGPQKNEQFF TRBJ2-1 . TRBV15
CSAQGVRGPQETQYF TRBJ2-5 . TRBV20-1
CSASQGSPLHF TRBJ1-6 . TRBV20-1
CASSPTGGMGTDTQYF TRBJ2-3 . TRBV7-3
CASSARKTDTQYF TRBJ2-3 . TRBV18
CASSLATGAAETQYF TRBJ2-5 . TRBV5-1
CSAQSLNTEAFF TRBJ1-1 . TRBV20-1
CASSPITLDSYGYTF TRBJ1-2 few TRBV5-6
CASSLAGPSGGAPYNEQFF TRBJ2-1 few TRBV5-1
CASTTAGGVTEAFF TRBJ1-1 . TRBV11-2
CSAPSTGVETQYF TRBJ2-5 . TRBV20-1
CASTGQSTDTQYF TRBJ2-3 few TRBV25-1
CASSIRGLGAYEQYF TRBJ2-7 . TRBV19
CASSVRAAAGSHGYTF TRBJ1-2 few TRBV9
CASSQGTSTYEQYF TRBJ2-7 . TRBV4-1
CASSLAASGADRETQYF TRBJ2-5 few TRBV7-9
CASSVVERGAPSTDTQYF TRBJ2-3 few TRBV9
CSALGQGSWGTQYF TRBJ2-3 few TRBV20-1
CATSDGQFTDTQYF TRBJ2-3 few TRBV24-1
CATSRDRETGELFF TRBJ2-2 . TRBV15
CASSFRHSMNTEAFF TRBJ1-1 few TRBV11-1
CASSLSIRNTGNTIYF TRBJ1-3 . TRBV18
CASSLQKTTNEKLYF TRBJ1-4 . TRBV7-2
CSVRQSSANYGYTF TRBJ1-2 . TRBV29-1
CASSPATSLETQYF TRBJ2-5 . TRBV18
CASSYEGGPYSEQFF TRBJ2-1 . TRBV6-6
CASSLGGLRKYF TRBJ2-5 . TRBV5-6